This T cell receptor (beta chain) was found in a study of response to subunit inactivated influenza vaccine. Whole-study findings and limits: Only a handful of new T cells, the authors suggested, are recruited with each seasonal influenza vaccination.

The CDR3 is 14 amino acids. Germline CDR1 and CDR2: SEHNR and FQNEAQ (reference sequence). With V trimmed by 5 bases and J by 14 bases, 13 bases remained unmatched. TCRdb passed the RT-PCR reads through MiXCR, listing each CDR3 protein once. This sample has 450,000 to 550,000 distinct CDR3 sequences; approximately 24% occur once, and the top ten carry under 2.5%. About this clonotype itself: The antigen remains undetermined.

This clonotype was sampled from a man aged 50-59 years who received an inactivated influenza vaccine. The sequencing used CD4+ T cells sorted from PBMCs, collected roughly 5 days after vaccination. The rearrangement joins TRBV7-9 to TRBJ2-1; TRBD2 matches 9 bases. The CDR3: CASSLQGSGGREFF. The CDR3 nucleotides are TGTGCCAGCAGCCTCCAGGGTAGCGGGGGCCGGGAGTTCTTC.